This T cell receptor beta chain was captured by sequencing in a study of control samples from healthy donors and cancer patients. Data came from immunoSEQ multiplex PCR; TCRdb stores just in-frame clones and leaves some out. The repertoire consists of some 140,000 clones, with approximately 94% occurring once and the leading ten covering around 6.2%. The CDR3 has 15 amino acids. V dropped 3 bases and J dropped 3 bases, with 13 bases sitting between them. CDR1 SGDLS and CDR2 YYNGEE come from the germline V gene. The receptor comes from a man aged 35 to 55 in good health. Input material: blood. The chain joins TRBV9 to TRBJ1-3; unclear D gene. CDR3 sequence reads: CASSALEGIGNTIYF. CDR3 nucleotide sequence: TGTGCCAGCAGCGCACTTGAGGGTATTGGAAACACCATATATTTT.